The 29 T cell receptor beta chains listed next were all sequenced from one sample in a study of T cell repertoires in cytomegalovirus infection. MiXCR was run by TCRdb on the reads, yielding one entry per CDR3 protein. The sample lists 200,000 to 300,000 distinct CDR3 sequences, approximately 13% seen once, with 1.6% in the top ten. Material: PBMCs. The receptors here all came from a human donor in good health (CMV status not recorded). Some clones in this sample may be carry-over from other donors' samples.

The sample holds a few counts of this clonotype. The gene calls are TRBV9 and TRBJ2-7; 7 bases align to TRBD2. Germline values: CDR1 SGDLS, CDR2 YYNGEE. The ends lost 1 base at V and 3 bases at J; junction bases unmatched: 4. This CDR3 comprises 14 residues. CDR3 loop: CASSVLPSGYEQYF. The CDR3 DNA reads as TGTGCCAGCAGCGTACTCCCTAGCGGCTACGAGCAGTACTTC.

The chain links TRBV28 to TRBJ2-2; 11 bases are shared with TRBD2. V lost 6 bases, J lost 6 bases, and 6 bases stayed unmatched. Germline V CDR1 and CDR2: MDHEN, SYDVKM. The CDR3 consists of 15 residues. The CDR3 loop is CASSQTSGIAGELFF. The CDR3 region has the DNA TGTGCCAGCAGCCAGACTAGCGGGATAGCCGGGGAGCTGTTTTTT.

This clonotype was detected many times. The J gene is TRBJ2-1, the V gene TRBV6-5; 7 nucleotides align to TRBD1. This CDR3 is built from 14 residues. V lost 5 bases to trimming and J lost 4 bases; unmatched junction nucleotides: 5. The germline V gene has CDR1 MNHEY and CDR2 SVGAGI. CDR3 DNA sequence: TGTGCCAGCAGTCCAGGGGACAGATACAATGAGCAGTTCTTC. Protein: CASSPGDRYNEQFF.

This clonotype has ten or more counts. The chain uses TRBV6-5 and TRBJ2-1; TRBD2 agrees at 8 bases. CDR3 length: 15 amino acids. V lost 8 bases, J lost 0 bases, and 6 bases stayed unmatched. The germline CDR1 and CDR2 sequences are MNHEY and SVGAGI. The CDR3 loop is CASGERESSYNEQFF. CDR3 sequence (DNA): TGTGCCAGCGGAGAGCGGGAGAGCTCCTACAATGAGCAGTTCTTC.

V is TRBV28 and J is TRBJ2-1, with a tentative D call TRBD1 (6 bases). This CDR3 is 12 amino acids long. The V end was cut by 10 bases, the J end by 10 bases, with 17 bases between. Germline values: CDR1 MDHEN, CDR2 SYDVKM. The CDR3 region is CATHRDIEEQFF. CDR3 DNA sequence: TGTGCCACGCACCGGGACATCGAAGAGCAGTTCTTC.

CDR3 DNA sequence: TGTGCCAGCAGCTCACGGACAACGGGAGAGACCCAGTACTTC. Amino acid sequence: CASSSRTTGETQYF. The chain couples TRBV7-9 to TRBJ2-5, with a weak D call TRBD1 (5 bases). V shed 4 bases and J shed 4 bases, with 13 bases lying between them. CDR1 is SEHNR and CDR2 is FQNEAQ in the germline V gene (reference sequence). This CDR3 is 14 amino acids long.

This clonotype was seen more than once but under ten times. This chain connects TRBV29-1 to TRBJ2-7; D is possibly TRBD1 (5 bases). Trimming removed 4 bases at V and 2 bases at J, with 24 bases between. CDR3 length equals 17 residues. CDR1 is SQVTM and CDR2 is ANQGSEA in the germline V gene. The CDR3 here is CSVANPKSRDGTYEQYF. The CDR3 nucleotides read TGCAGCGTTGCCAACCCAAAAAGCAGGGATGGGACCTACGAGCAGTACTTC.

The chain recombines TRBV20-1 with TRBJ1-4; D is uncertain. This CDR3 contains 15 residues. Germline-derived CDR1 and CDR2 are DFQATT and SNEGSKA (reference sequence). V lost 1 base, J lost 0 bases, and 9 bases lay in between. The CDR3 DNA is TGCAGTGCTAGAGCGCCGTTCTCAACTAATGAAAAACTGTTTTTT. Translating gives CSARAPFSTNEKLFF.

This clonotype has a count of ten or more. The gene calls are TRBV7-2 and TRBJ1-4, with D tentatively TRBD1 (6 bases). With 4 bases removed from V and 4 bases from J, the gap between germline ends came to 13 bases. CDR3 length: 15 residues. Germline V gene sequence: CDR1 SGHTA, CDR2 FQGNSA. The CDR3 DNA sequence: TGTGCCAGCAGCTGGAGGGGGGAGTTTAATGAAAAACTGTTTTTT. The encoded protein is CASSWRGEFNEKLFF.

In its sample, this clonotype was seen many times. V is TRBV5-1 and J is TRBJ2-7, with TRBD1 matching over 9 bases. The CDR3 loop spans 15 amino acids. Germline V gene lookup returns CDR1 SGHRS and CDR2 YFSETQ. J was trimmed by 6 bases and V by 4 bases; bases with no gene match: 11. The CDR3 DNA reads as TGCGCCAGCAGCAAACGACAGGGGGAGATCTCCGAGCAGTACTTC. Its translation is CASSKRQGEISEQYF.

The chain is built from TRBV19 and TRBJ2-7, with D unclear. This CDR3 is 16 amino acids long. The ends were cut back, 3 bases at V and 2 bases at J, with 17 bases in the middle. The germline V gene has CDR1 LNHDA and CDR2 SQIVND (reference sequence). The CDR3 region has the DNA TGTGCCAGTAGTATCGGTGGGCGAAACCGTCCCTACGAGCAGTACTTC. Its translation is CASSIGGRNRPYEQYF.

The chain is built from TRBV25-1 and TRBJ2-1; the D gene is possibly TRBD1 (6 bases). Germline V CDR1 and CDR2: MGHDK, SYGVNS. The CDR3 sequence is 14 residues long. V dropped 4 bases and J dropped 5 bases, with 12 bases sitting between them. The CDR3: CASSVRTANNEQFF. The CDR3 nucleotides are TGTGCCAGCAGTGTTCGGACAGCCAACAATGAGCAGTTCTTC.

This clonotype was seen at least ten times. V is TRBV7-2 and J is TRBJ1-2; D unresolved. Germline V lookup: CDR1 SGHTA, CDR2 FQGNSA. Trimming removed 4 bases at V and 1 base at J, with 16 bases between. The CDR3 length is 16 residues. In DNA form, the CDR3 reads TGTGCCAGCAGCTCTCAACGGGAACAGCTTAACTATGGCTACACCTTC. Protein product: CASSSQREQLNYGYTF. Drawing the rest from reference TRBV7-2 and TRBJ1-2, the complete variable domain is GAGVSQSPSNKVTEKGKDVELRCDPISGHTALYWYRQSLGQGLEFLIYFQGNSAPDKSGLPSDRFSAERTGGSVSTLTIQRTQQEDSAVYLCASSSQREQLNYGYTFGSGTRLTVV.

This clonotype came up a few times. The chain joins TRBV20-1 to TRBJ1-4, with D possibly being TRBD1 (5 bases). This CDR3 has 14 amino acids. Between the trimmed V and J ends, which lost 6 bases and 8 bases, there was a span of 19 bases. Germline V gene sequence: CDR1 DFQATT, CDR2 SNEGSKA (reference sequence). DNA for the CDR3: TGCAGTGCCACACGGGACTCCTCAGGGGAAAAACTGTTTTTT. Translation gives CSATRDSSGEKLFF.

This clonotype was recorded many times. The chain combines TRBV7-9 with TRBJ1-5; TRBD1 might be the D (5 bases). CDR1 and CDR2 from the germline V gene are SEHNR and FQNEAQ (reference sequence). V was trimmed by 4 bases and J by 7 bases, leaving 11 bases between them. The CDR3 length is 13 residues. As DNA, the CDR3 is TGTGCCAGCAGCTCCGGGGGGATCCAGCCCCAGCATTTT. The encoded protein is CASSSGGIQPQHF.

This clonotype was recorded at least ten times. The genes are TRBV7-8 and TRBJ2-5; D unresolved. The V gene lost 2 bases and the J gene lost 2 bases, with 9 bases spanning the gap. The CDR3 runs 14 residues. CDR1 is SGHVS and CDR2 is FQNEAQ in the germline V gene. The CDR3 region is CASSLRWRQETQYF. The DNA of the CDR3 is TGTGCCAGCAGCTTACGGTGGCGGCAAGAGACCCAGTACTTC.

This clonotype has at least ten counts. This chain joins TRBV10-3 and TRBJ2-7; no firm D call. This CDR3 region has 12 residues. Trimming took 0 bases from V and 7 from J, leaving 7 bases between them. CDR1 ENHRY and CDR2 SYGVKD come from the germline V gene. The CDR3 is CAISESVEEQYF. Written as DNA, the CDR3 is TGTGCCATCAGTGAGTCGGTAGAGGAGCAGTACTTC.

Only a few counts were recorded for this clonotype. CDR3 in DNA: TGTGCCAGCAGTCCCCTGGCAGGGATTAATGAAAAACTGTTTTTT. Translation: CASSPLAGINEKLFF. The rearrangement uses TRBV28 and TRBJ1-4; maybe TRBD1 (5 bases). Trimming pared 5 bases from V and 4 bases from J, leaving 14 bases between. Germline CDR1 MDHEN, CDR2 SYDVKM. CDR3 length: 15 amino acids.

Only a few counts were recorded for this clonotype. The chain's CDR3 is CASSMAHQPQHF. In DNA, the CDR3 is TGTGCCAGTAGTATGGCTCATCAGCCCCAGCATTTT. The chain carries TRBV19 and TRBJ1-5; D not resolved. From germline, CDR1 is LNHDA and CDR2 SQIVND (reference sequence). The CDR3 is made up of 12 amino acids. V was shortened by 3 bases and J by 5 bases, with 5 bases between the two germline ends.

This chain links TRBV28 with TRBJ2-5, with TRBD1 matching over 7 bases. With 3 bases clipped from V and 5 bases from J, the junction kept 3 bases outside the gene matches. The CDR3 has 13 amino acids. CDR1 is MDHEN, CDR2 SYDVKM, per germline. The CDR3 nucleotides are TGTGCCAGCAGTTTCCAGGACAGGGAGACCCAGTACTTC. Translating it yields CASSFQDRETQYF.

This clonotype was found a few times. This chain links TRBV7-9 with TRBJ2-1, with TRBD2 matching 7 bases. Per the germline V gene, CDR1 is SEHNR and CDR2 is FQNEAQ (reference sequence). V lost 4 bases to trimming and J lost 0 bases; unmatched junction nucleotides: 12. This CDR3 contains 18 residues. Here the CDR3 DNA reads TGTGCCAGCAGCTCCCGGACGGGGGGAAGGAGCTCCTACAATGAGCAGTTCTTC. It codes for CASSSRTGGRSSYNEQFF.

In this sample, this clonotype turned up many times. In DNA, the CDR3 is TGTGCCAGCAGCGGGAGTTGGACAGATACGCAGTATTTT. Its protein product is CASSGSWTDTQYF. The chain uses TRBV28 and TRBJ2-3; TRBD2 is a possible D gene (6 bases). Germline V lookup: CDR1 MDHEN, CDR2 SYDVKM. This CDR3 contains 13 residues. V lost 6 bases and J lost 3, with 10 bases in between.

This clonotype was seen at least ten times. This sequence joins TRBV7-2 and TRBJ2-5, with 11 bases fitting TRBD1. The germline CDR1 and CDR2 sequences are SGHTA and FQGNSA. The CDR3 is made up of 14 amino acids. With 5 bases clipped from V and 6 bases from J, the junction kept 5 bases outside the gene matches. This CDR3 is CASSLGTGGKTQYF. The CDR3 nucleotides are TGTGCCAGCAGCCTCGGGACAGGGGGAAAGACCCAGTACTTC. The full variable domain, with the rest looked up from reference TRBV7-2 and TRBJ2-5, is GAGVSQSPSNKVTEKGKDVELRCDPISGHTALYWYRQSLGQGLEFLIYFQGNSAPDKSGLPSDRFSAERTGGSVSTLTIQRTQQEDSAVYLCASSLGTGGKTQYFGPGTRLLVL.

The CDR3 loop is CASSQVGGGETQYF. CDR3 DNA: TGTGCCAGCAGCCAAGTCGGGGGTGGAGAGACCCAGTACTTC. The chain recombines TRBV4-2 with TRBJ2-5; maybe TRBD2 (6 bases). Germline V lookup: CDR1 LGHNA, CDR2 YNFKEQ. Trimming cost V 1 base and J 4 bases, with 10 bases left between them. The CDR3 length is 14 residues.

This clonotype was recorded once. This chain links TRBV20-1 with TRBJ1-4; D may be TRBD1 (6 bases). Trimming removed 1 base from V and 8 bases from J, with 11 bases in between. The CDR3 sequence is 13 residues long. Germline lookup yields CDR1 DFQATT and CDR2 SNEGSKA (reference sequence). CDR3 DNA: TGCAGTGCTAGAGCAGGGGAGGTCGAAAAACTGTTTTTT. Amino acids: CSARAGEVEKLFF.

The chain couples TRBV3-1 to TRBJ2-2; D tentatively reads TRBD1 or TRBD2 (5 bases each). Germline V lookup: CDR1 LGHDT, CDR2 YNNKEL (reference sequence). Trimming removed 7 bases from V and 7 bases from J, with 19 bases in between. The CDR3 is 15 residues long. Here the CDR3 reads CASTQGDPQDGELFF. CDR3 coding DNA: TGTGCCAGCACTCAAGGGGACCCCCAGGACGGGGAGCTGTTTTTT.

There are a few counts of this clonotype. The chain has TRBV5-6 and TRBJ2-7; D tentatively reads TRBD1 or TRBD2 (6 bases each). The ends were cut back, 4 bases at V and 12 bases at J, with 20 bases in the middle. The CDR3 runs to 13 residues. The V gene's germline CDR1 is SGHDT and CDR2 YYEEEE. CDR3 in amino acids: CASSARGQDARYF. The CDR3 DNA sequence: TGTGCCAGCAGCGCGCGGGGACAAGACGCCCGGTACTTC.

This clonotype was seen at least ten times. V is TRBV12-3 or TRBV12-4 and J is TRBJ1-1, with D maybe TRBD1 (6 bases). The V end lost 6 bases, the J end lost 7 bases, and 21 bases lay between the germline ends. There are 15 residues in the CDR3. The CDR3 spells CASSILQGFRREAFF. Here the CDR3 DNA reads TGTGCCAGCAGCATTTTACAGGGATTCCGGCGTGAAGCTTTCTTT.

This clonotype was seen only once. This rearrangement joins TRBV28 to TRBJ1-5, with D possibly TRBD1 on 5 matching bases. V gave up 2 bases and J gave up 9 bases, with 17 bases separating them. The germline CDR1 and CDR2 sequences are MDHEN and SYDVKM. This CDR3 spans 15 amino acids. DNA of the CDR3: TGTGCCAGCAGTTTAGAGGCAGGGATGGGTCGGCCCCAGCATTTT. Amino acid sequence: CASSLEAGMGRPQHF.